Listed below are T cell receptor beta chains from one sample, sequenced in a study of blood T cell repertoires in COVID-19. Some clones are missing from TCRdb's copy, which holds only in-frame ones; the method was immunoSEQ multiplex PCR. Of hundreds of thousands of clones detected, 65% to 85% appear once; the ten largest clones hold 3.5% to 5.5%. Material for sequencing was PBMCs or T cells enriched from blood (not recorded which). These receptors came from a man aged 25 to 40 with acute COVID-19. Both conserved end residues are part of each CDR3. The order of the fields is V gene, J gene, D gene, clone size, CDR3 DNA, CDR3 protein. D genes are given only for firm matches. A clone size is listed for some rows: how often the clone was seen (once, few, many), or a class if it is expanded.

TRBV19	TRBJ1-5	.	few	TGTGCCAGTCGCGGGGGAAGTCAGCCCCAGCATTTT	CASRGGSQPQHF
TRBV10-2	TRBJ2-7	.	.	TGCGCCACCGCACCGGGGTTGTACGAGCAGTACTTC	CATAPGLYEQYF
TRBV11-3	TRBJ1-2	TRBD1	.	TGTGCCAGCAGCTCAGACAGGGGGCCGGGCTACACCTTC	CASSSDRGPGYTF
TRBV2	TRBJ1-2	.	.	TGTGCCAGTCTGCCGGACTCGTATGGCTACACCTTC	CASLPDSYGYTF
TRBV6-2/TRBV6-3	TRBJ2-1	.	once	TGTGCCAGCAGCAGGGGTGTCGGTGAGCAGTTCTTC	CASSRGVGEQFF
TRBV6-4	TRBJ1-5	.	.	TGTGCCAGCAGTGAACAGGAGAATCAGCCCCAGCATTTT	CASSEQENQPQHF
TRBV12-3/TRBV12-4	TRBJ2-3	.	.	TGTGCCACGAGGGCCGGACTCACAGATACGCAGTATTTT	CATRAGLTDTQYF
TRBV11-2	TRBJ2-1	.	.	TGTGCCAGCAGCCCAGGGCACGGGGGAAAGGGAATCAGTGAGCAGTTCTTC	CASSPGHGGKGISEQFF
TRBV19	TRBJ1-1	TRBD1	.	TGTGCCAGTAGTATACTGGACAGGAAGAACACTGAAGCTTTCTTT	CASSILDRKNTEAFF
TRBV5-4	TRBJ2-6	.	.	TGTGCCAGCAGCTTGAGAGGACAGACGGCTGGGGCCAACGTCCTGACTTTC	CASSLRGQTAGANVLTF
TRBV12-3/TRBV12-4	TRBJ2-7	.	.	TGTGCCAGCAGTTTAGATGGGCTCGAGCAGTACTTC	CASSLDGLEQYF
TRBV5-1	TRBJ1-3	.	.	TGCGCCAGCAGCCCAGTCGCTGGAAACACCATATATTTT	CASSPVAGNTIYF
TRBV27	TRBJ1-3	TRBD1	.	TGTGCCAGCAGTCTTACCGGGACAGGTCCCAAGACCATATATTTT	CASSLTGTGPKTIYF
TRBV18	TRBJ2-1	.	few	TGTGCCAGCTCACCCCTTCTAGTAGGTGGCAATGAGCAGTTCTTC	CASSPLLVGGNEQFF
TRBV19	TRBJ2-1	TRBD1	.	TGTGCCAGTAGTGAGGGACAGGGGTTTGAGCAGTTCTTC	CASSEGQGFEQFF
TRBV7-9	TRBJ1-3	.	.	TGTGCCAGCAGCCATACAGATGCTGGAAACACCATATATTTT	CASSHTDAGNTIYF
TRBV9	TRBJ2-1	.	once	TGTGCCAGCAGCGTAGTAGGGGTGGATGAGCAGTTCTTC	CASSVVGVDEQFF
TRBV7-9	TRBJ1-4	TRBD1	.	TGTGCCAGCAGCCACAGGGGAATTTGGGAAAAACTGTTTTTT	CASSHRGIWEKLFF
TRBV11-2	TRBJ2-4	.	.	TGTGCCAGCAGCCCCGGGGGTGTTCGCCAAAACATTCAGTACTTC	CASSPGGVRQNIQYF
TRBV11-2	TRBJ2-3	TRBD2	.	TGTGCCAGCAGCCCCGAGTCTCCGGGACTAGCGGGCACAGATACGCAGTATTTT	CASSPESPGLAGTDTQYF
TRBV11-1	TRBJ2-3	.	.	TGTGCCAGCAGGGTAGGGGCTTTGGGAGATACGCAGTATTTT	CASRVGALGDTQYF
TRBV12-3/TRBV12-4	TRBJ1-2	TRBD1	.	TGTGCCAGCAGTTTAGACTGGGACAGGGCTTCCCCCTTC	CASSLDWDRASPF
TRBV19	TRBJ1-1	.	.	TGTGCCAGTAGCCTATTCATAAGCTTGAACACTGAAGCTTTCTTT	CASSLFISLNTEAFF
TRBV13	TRBJ1-2	.	.	TGTGCCAGCAGCTCCCGGACGGGGGAATTAGGCTACACCTTC	CASSSRTGELGYTF
TRBV3-1/TRBV3-2	TRBJ1-2	TRBD1	few	TGTGCCAGCAGCCAAAACGCCGGGACAGGGGAAGGCTACACCTTC	CASSQNAGTGEGYTF
TRBV5-1	TRBJ1-4	.	.	TGCGCCAGCAGCGAGGGGGGGACTCCAGAAAAACTGTTTTTT	CASSEGGTPEKLFF
TRBV5-6	TRBJ1-5	.	.	TGTGCCAGCAGCTTCGGGACATCCCGCAATCAGCCCCAGCATTTT	CASSFGTSRNQPQHF
TRBV5-6	TRBJ2-5	.	.	TGTGCCAGCAGACCAGACAGCCAAGAGACCCAGTACTTC	CASRPDSQETQYF
TRBV30	TRBJ1-1	.	.	TGTGCCTGGACCTCAAGTGGGAGGACTGAAGCTTTCTTT	CAWTSSGRTEAFF
TRBV5-5	TRBJ2-7	.	few	TGTGCCAGCAGCTTGATCGGAGACGAGCAGTACTTC	CASSLIGDEQYF
TRBV7-2	TRBJ1-5	.	.	.	CASSFGPGGNQPQHF
TRBV3-1/TRBV3-2	TRBJ1-1	.	.	TGTGCCAGCAGTCGCACAGTGAACACTGAAGCTTTCTTT	CASSRTVNTEAFF
TRBV7-3	TRBJ2-3	.	once	TGTGCCAGCAGCCCGGGACGGCAGGGGCTTCATACGCAGTATTTT	CASSPGRQGLHTQYF
TRBV28	TRBJ1-4	.	.	TGTGCCAGCATACAAGGCGCCAGGGAACGAGAAAAACTGTTTTTT	CASIQGAREREKLFF
TRBV5-1	TRBJ1-6	TRBD1	.	TGCGCCAGCAGCTTGGGGCCGGGACAGGGGAATTCACCCCTCCACTTT	CASSLGPGQGNSPLHF